The 19 T cell receptor beta chains reported below all come from one sample, sequenced in a study of shared T cell receptors in the human thymus. Method: immunoSEQ multiplex PCR; TCRdb's copy keeps in-frame clones and lacks some. The table lists 700,000 or so clones, roughly 85% of them singletons, with more than 0.008% in the top ten. These sequences were also reported in another study, on human thymus T cells.

The sequenced material came from thymocytes. All receptors come from a girl in the first two years of life with a congenital heart defect.

In this sample, this clone turned up once. This chain links TRBV6-1 with TRBJ2-2; TRBD2 is a possible D gene (5 bases). CDR3 size: 16 residues. V was trimmed by 2 bases and J by 5 bases, leaving 15 bases between them. CDR1 and CDR2 (germline): MNHNS, SASEGT. CDR3 coding DNA: TGTGCCAGCAGTGAACTAAAGAGGGCTGGGACCGGGGAGCTGTTTTTT. It yields the protein CASSELKRAGTGELFF.

The V call is TRBV5-6, the J call TRBJ2-7; 8 bases are a match to TRBD1. With 4 bases clipped from V and 0 bases from J, the junction kept 12 bases outside the gene matches. Germline lookup yields CDR1 SGHDT and CDR2 YYEEEE. The CDR3 is made up of 17 amino acids. The CDR3 region is CASSPRTGTFSSYEQYF. CDR3 DNA: TGTGCCAGCAGCCCGAGGACAGGGACCTTTAGCTCCTACGAGCAGTACTTC.

The V gene is TRBV7-2, the J gene TRBJ2-7, with D unclear. CDR1 and CDR2 (germline): SGHTA, FQGNSA. The CDR3 is 15 residues long. Between the trimmed V and J ends, which lost 4 bases and 0 bases, there was a span of 13 bases. The CDR3 nucleotides are TGTGCCAGCAGCTGGGCGCCCTCACCCTCCTACGAGCAGTACTTC. It specifies CASSWAPSPSYEQYF.

The chain joins TRBV27 to TRBJ1-1; D is perhaps TRBD1 (6 bases). CDR3 length: 14 amino acids. Trimming left V 3 bases short and J 1 base short, with 9 bases between. Germline V CDR1 and CDR2: MNHEY, SMNVEV (reference sequence). The CDR3 DNA reads as TGTGCCAGCAGTTTGGTGGGGGCGAACACTGAAGCTTTCTTT. Amino acids: CASSLVGANTEAFF.

The chain combines TRBV6-6 with TRBJ2-2, with D tentatively TRBD2 (7 bases). The germline CDR1 and CDR2 sequences are MNHNY and SVGAGI (reference sequence). The CDR3 has 14 amino acids. V was shortened by 11 bases and J by 1 base, with 14 bases between the two germline ends. CDR3 nucleotides: TGTGCCGGGGGGGGGCCGAGGAACACCGGGGAGCTGTTTTTT. Residues: CAGGGPRNTGELFF.

This chain links TRBV4-3 with TRBJ1-2, with TRBD1 as a possible D gene (6 bases). The germline V gene encodes CDR1 LGHNA and CDR2 YSLEER. Between the trimmed V and J ends, which lost 0 bases and 4 bases, there was a span of 30 bases. The CDR3 totals 21 residues. The CDR3 DNA reads TGCGCCAGCAGCCAAGAGTCCATACAGGGCTGTAAGGGCTCTCAACCCTATGGCTACACCTTC. The encoded protein is CASSQESIQGCKGSQPYGYTF.

The chain links TRBV11-2 to TRBJ2-3; the D gene is possibly TRBD2 (6 bases). CDR3 size: 17 residues. The germline gives CDR1 SGHAT, CDR2 FQNNGV. Trimming cost V 0 bases and J 7 bases, with 20 bases left between them. Here the CDR3 DNA reads TGTGCCAGCAGCTTAGATGAGTTGGCGGGGAGCCTCTATACGCAGTATTTT. This translates into CASSLDELAGSLYTQYF.

Of note for this clone: No DNA is shown, since the ends of the CDR3 on it are uncertain; the CDR3 is the one TCRdb lists. The V and J genes are TRBV4-2 and TRBJ2-7; whether TRBD2, the table's D call, matches the DNA was not checked. CDR1 LGHNA and CDR2 YNFKEQ come from the germline V gene. Counting both end residues, the CDR3 totals 16 amino acids. The CDR3 loop is CASSPHCLIPLWEQYF.

The V call is TRBV2, the J call TRBJ2-7, with 13 positions matching TRBD2. The CDR3 contains 14 residues. V shed 5 bases, J shed 6 bases, and the junction held 4 bases outside the gene matches. Germline V gene lookup returns CDR1 SNHLY and CDR2 FYNNEI. CDR3 in DNA: TGTGCCAGCAGTAAACTAGCGGGGGGGGGCGAGCAGTACTTC. This translates into CASSKLAGGGEQYF.

The chain joins TRBV10-2 to TRBJ2-7, with D maybe TRBD2 (7 bases). This CDR3 has 15 amino acids. CDR1 is WSHSY, CDR2 SAAADI, per germline. The germline V and J ends were trimmed by 3 bases and 4 bases, with 16 bases remaining between them. The CDR3 region is CASSEGGGLFYEQYF. The CDR3 nucleotides are TGCGCCAGCAGTGAAGGGGGGGGCTTATTTTACGAGCAGTACTTC.

The chain recombines TRBV4-1 with TRBJ2-7, with a tentative D call TRBD1 (6 bases). The CDR3 extends over 16 amino acids. CDR1 is MGHRA, CDR2 YSYEKL, per germline. The ends were cut back, 4 bases at V and 3 bases at J, with 19 bases in the middle. The CDR3 here is CASSRPTRAGVYEQYF. DNA for the CDR3: TGCGCCAGCAGCCGGCCGACACGGGCAGGGGTCTACGAGCAGTACTTC.

V gene TRBV30 combines with J gene TRBJ1-1, with a tentative D call TRBD1 (5 bases). The CDR3 spans 12 residues. Germline V lookup: CDR1 GTSNPN, CDR2 SVGIG (reference sequence). The germline V and J ends were trimmed by 3 bases and 7 bases, with 12 bases remaining between them. The CDR3 nucleotides are TGTGCCTGGAGAAGGGGCGGGATTGAAGCTTTCTTT. It is translated as CAWRRGGIEAFF.

Worth noting for this clone: Other nucleotide sequences from this sample produce the same CDR3. The chain has TRBV5-6 and TRBJ2-5; 10 bases line up with TRBD2. This CDR3 has 15 residues. Unmatched junction bases numbered 1, after V lost 0 bases and J lost 2 bases. In germline, CDR1 is SGHDT, CDR2 YYEEEE. CDR3 in DNA: TGTGCCAGCAGCTTGGAGCGGGGGGGTCAAGAGACCCAGTACTTC. Residues: CASSLERGGQETQYF.

This chain links TRBV2 with TRBJ1-1, with a possible D match to TRBD1 (5 bases). CDR3 length: 16 amino acids. The germline CDR1 and CDR2 sequences are SNHLY and FYNNEI. Trimming took off 8 bases at V and 0 bases at J, with 19 bases between the two ends. The CDR3 is CASLGVDSSMNTEAFF. Written as DNA, the CDR3 is TGTGCCAGCCTTGGGGTCGACAGCTCAATGAACACTGAAGCTTTCTTT.

This chain uses TRBV5-4 with TRBJ2-7, with D perhaps TRBD1 (5 bases). The CDR3 runs to 17 residues. V gave up 4 bases and J gave up 5 bases, with 25 bases separating them. Looked up from germline, CDR1 is SGHNT and CDR2 is YYREEE (reference sequence). CDR3 sequence: CASSQKELTGPRHEQYF. The CDR3 DNA is TGTGCCAGCAGCCAAAAGGAATTAACAGGACCGCGGCACGAGCAGTACTTC.

This clone was seen once. The chain uses TRBV5-1 and TRBJ2-1; D gene unclear. V lost 4 bases and J 8 bases, leaving 10 bases between the germline ends. This CDR3 is 12 amino acids long. Germline CDR1 reads SGHRS; CDR2 reads YFSETQ. The CDR3 DNA is TGCGCCAGCAGCCGGTACGTCGATGAGCAGTTCTTC. It translates to CASSRYVDEQFF.

The chain is built from TRBV2 and TRBJ1-2; a possible D gene is TRBD1 (6 bases). The CDR3 totals 12 residues. The germline CDR1 and CDR2 sequences are SNHLY and FYNNEI. Trimming pared 6 bases from V and 4 bases from J, leaving 9 bases between. CDR3 nucleotide sequence: TGTGCCAGCAGGATAGGGGGCTATGGCTACACCTTC. Protein: CASRIGGYGYTF.

This chain joins TRBV4-2 and TRBJ1-3; TRBD1 agrees at 8 bases. V dropped 3 bases and J dropped 0; count of bases not matched to a gene: 16. The CDR3 extends over 20 amino acids. Germline lookup yields CDR1 LGHNA and CDR2 YNFKEQ. For the CDR3, the DNA is TGTGCCAGCAGCCACGACTCCGGGACAGGAAAGTTGAGCTCTGGAAACACCATATATTTT. Translated, it gives CASSHDSGTGKLSSGNTIYF.

This clone showed up just once. The CDR3 DNA sequence: TGTGCCAGCAGTCTTAGACAGGCCCATCAGCCCCAGCATTTT. Residues: CASSLRQAHQPQHF. The chain employs TRBV6-1 and TRBJ1-5; D is possibly TRBD1 (6 bases). V dropped 5 bases and J dropped 5 bases, with 13 bases sitting between them. Germline V gene data show CDR1 as MNHNS and CDR2 as SASEGT. CDR3 length equals 14 residues.